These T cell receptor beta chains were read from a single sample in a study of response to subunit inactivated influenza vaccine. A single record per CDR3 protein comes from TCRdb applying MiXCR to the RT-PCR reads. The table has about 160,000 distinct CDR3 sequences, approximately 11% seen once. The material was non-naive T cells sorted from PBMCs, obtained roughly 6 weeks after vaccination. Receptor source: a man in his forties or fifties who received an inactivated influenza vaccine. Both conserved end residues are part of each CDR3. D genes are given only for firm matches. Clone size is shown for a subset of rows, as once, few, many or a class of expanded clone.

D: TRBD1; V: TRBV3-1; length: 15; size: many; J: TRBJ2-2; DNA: TGTGCCAGCAGCCTGAGACAGGGGTATACCGGGGAGCTGTTTTTT; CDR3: CASSLRQGYTGELFF
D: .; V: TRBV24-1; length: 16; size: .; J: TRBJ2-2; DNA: TGTGCCACCAGTGAATCGGGACGCTGGAACACCGGGGAGCTGTTTTTT; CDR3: CATSESGRWNTGELFF
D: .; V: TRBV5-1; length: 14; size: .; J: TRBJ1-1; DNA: TGCGCCAGCAGCTTGTCCAGCGCAAACACTGAAGCTTTCTTT; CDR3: CASSLSSANTEAFF
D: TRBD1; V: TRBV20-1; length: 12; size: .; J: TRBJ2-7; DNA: TGCAGTGCTAGCATACAGGGGTACGAGCAGTACTTC; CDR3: CSASIQGYEQYF
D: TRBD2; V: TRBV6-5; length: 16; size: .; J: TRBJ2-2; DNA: TGTGCCAGCAGTTACGGGACTAGCGGGAGAGCCGGGGAGCTGTTTTTT; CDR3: CASSYGTSGRAGELFF
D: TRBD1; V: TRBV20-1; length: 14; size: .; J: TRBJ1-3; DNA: TGCAGTGCTAGAAGAGGGGGCGAAGGAAACACCATATATTTT; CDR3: CSARRGGEGNTIYF
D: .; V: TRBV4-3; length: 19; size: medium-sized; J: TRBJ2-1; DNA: TGCGCCAGCAGCCAAGACTCCTACCTTAGCCGGGGGCGAAGCAGTGAGCAGTTCTTC; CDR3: CASSQDSYLSRGRSSEQFF
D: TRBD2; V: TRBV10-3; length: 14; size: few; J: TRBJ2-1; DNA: TGTGCCATCAAAACTAGCGGGGAGTACAATGAGCAGTTCTTC; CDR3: CAIKTSGEYNEQFF
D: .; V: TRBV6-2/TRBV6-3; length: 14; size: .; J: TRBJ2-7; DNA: TGTGCCAGCAGTTTCCCTGGGAGGCGCGACGAGCAGTACTTC; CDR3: CASSFPGRRDEQYF
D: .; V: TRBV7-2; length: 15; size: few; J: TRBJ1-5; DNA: TGTGCCAGCAGCTTTAGTCATACCAGCAATCAGCCCCAGCATTTT; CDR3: CASSFSHTSNQPQHF
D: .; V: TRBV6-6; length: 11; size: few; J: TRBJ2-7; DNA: TGTGCCAGCACCAATAAATACGAGCAGTACTTC; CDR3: CASTNKYEQYF
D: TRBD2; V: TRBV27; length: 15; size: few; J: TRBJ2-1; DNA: TGTGCCAGCAGTTTTCTAGCGGGAGGGCACAATGAGCAGTTCTTC; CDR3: CASSFLAGGHNEQFF
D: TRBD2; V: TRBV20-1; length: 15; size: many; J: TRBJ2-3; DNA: TGCAGTGCCACGACGCGCGGGGGGGCCGGGGATACGCAGTATTTT; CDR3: CSATTRGGAGDTQYF
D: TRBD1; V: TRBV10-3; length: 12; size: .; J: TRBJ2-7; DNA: TGTGCCATCGGACAGGGGGACACCGAGCAGTACTTC; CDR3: CAIGQGDTEQYF
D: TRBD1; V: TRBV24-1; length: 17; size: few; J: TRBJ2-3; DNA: TGTGCCACCAGTGACCCTGGGACAGGGGGGAGCACAGATACGCAGTATTTT; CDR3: CATSDPGTGGSTDTQYF
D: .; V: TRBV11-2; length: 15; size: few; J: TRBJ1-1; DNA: TGTGCCAGCAGCTTAGGAACCCTCGGGACCACTGAAGCTTTCTTT; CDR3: CASSLGTLGTTEAFF
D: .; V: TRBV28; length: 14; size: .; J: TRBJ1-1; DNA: TGTGCCAGCAAATTCGGCGCCATGAACACTGAAGCTTTCTTT; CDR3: CASKFGAMNTEAFF
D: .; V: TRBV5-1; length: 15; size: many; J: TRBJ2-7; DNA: TGCGCCAGCAGCTTGGATGGGGGCAATTTCTACGAGCAGTACTTC; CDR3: CASSLDGGNFYEQYF
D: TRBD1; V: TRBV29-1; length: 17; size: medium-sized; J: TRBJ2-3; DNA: TGCAGCGTTGGTGACAGGGGGCGTCTTTCTAGCACAGATACGCAGTATTTT; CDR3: CSVGDRGRLSSTDTQYF
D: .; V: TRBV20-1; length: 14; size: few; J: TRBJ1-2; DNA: TGCAGTGCCAGAGGTCGTCGTAACGAATATGGCTACACCTTC; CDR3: CSARGRRNEYGYTF
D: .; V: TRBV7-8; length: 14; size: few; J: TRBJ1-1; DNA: TGTGCCAGTAGTCCTGGGTCGGTGGACACTGAAGCTTTCTTT; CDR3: CASSPGSVDTEAFF
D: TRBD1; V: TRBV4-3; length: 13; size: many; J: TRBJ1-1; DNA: TGCGCCAGCAGCCAGTACAGGGGTGCTGAAGCTTTCTTT; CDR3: CASSQYRGAEAFF
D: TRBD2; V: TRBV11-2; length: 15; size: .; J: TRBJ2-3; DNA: TGTGCCAGCAGTCCAACGACTAGCGGGGGGTCTACGCAGTATTTT; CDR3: CASSPTTSGGSTQYF
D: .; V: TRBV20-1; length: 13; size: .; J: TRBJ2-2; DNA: TGCAGTGCTAGTACCGCGAACACCGGGGAGCCGTTTTTT; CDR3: CSASTANTGEPFF
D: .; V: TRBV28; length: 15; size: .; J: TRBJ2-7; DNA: TGTGCCAGCAGTTTAGACGGGAGAGGCCCCTACGAGCAGTACTTC; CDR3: CASSLDGRGPYEQYF
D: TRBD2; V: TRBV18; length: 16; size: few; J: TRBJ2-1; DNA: TGTGCCAGCTCACCACTCCCGGGAGGGGCCTACAATGAGCAGTTCTTC; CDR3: CASSPLPGGAYNEQFF
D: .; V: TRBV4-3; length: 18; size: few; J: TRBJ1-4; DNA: TGCGCCAGCAGCCAAGATGGTGAGCACCTCGCAACTAATGAAAAACTGTTTTTT; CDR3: CASSQDGEHLATNEKLFF
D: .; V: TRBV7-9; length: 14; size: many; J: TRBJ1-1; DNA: TGTGCCAGCAGCTTATTCGGGGGAAACACTGAAGCTTTCTTT; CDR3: CASSLFGGNTEAFF
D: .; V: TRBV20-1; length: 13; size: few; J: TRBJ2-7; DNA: TGCAGTGCTAGAGAGGGACTTTCCTACGAGCAGTACTTC; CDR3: CSAREGLSYEQYF
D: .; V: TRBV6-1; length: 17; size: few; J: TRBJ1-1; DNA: TGTGCCAGCAGTGAATCTGGTTGGGGATTCATGAACACTGAAGCTTTCTTT; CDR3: CASSESGWGFMNTEAFF
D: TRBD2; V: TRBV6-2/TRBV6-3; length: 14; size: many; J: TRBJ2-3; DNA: TGTGCCAGCACCCGGGGGGACCCCACAGATACGCAGTATTTT; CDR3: CASTRGDPTDTQYF
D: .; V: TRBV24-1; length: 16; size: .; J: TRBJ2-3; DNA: TGTGCCACCAGTGATTTGTCAGGGGACCCCACAGATACGCAGTATTTT; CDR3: CATSDLSGDPTDTQYF
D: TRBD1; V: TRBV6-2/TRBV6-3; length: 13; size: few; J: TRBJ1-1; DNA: TGTGCCAGCGGGGACAGATTCGACACTGAAGCTTTCTTT; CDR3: CASGDRFDTEAFF
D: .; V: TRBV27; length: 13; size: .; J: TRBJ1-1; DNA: TGTGCCAGCAAGGGGGTAATGAACACTGAAGCTTTCTTT; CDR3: CASKGVMNTEAFF
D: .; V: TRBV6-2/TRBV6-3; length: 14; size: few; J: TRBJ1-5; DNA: TGTGCCAGCAGTTACTCGCCAGGGGAACAGCCCCAGCATTTT; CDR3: CASSYSPGEQPQHF
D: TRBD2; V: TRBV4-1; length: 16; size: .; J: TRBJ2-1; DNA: TGCGCCAGCAGCCGGGTGGAGCGGGGTTCCTACAATGAGCAGTTCTTC; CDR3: CASSRVERGSYNEQFF
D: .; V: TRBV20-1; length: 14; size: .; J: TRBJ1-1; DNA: TGCAGTGCTAGAGAGGGGACACCCAACACTGAAGCTTTCTTT; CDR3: CSAREGTPNTEAFF
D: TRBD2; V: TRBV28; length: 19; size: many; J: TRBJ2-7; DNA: TGTGCCAGCAGTTCTCGACTAGCGGGGGGCGCCCCGCGACGAGGAAAGCAGTACTTC; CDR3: CASSSRLAGGAPRRGKQYF
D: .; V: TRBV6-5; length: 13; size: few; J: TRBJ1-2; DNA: TGTGCCAGCAGTTATACATCCGGCTATGGCTACACCTTC; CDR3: CASSYTSGYGYTF
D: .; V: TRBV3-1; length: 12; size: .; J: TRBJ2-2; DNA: TGTGCCAGCAGCCACACCTCCGGGGAGCTGTTTTTT; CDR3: CASSHTSGELFF
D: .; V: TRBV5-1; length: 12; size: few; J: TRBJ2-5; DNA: TGCGCCAGCAGCTTGGATAAGGAGACCCAGTACTTC; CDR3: CASSLDKETQYF
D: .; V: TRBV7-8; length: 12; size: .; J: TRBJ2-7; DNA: TGTGCCAGCAGCTGGACGGGATACGAGCAGTACTTC; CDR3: CASSWTGYEQYF
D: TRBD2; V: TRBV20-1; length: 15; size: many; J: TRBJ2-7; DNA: TGCAGTGCTAGCGATCTAGCGGGAGGTACTTACGAGCAGTACTTC; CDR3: CSASDLAGGTYEQYF
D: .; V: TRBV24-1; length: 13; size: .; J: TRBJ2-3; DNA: TGTGCCACCAGCACTCCCGGCACAGATACGCAGTATTTT; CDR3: CATSTPGTDTQYF
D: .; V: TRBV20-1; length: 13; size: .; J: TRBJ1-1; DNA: TGCAGTGCTACGGGACCGGTGAACACTGAAGCTTTCTTT; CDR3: CSATGPVNTEAFF
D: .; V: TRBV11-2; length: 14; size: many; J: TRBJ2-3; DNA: TGTGCCAGCAGCTTTAAAGGACAGACAGATACGCAGTATTTT; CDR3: CASSFKGQTDTQYF
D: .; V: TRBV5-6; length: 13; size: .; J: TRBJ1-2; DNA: TGTGCCAGCAGCTTGGGCAGGGGCGGTGGCTACACCTTC; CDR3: CASSLGRGGGYTF
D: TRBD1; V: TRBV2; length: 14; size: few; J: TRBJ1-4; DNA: TGTGCCAGCAGTAGACAGGGCGGTAATGAAAAACTGTTTTTT; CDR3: CASSRQGGNEKLFF
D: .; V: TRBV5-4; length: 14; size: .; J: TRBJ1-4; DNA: TGTGCCAGCAGCTTGAAGGGGAATAATGAAAAACTGTTTTTT; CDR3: CASSLKGNNEKLFF
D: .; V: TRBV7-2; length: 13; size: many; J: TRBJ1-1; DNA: TGTGCCAGCAGCTTAGCGGGGGGGGCTGAAGCTTTCTTT; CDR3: CASSLAGGAEAFF
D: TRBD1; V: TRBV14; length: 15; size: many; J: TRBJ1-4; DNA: TGTGCCAGCAGCACCCAGGGGGCGAAACGAGAAAAACTGTTTTTT; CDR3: CASSTQGAKREKLFF
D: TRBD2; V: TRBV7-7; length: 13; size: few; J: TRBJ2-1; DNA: TGTGCCAGCAGCGTGGGACTAGCGGGAGAGGTGTTCTTC; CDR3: CASSVGLAGEVFF
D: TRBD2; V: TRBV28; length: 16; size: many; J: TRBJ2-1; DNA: TGTGCCAGCAGTCCCTTTAGCGGGAGGGCCGGGGTTGAGCAGTTCTTC; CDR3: CASSPFSGRAGVEQFF